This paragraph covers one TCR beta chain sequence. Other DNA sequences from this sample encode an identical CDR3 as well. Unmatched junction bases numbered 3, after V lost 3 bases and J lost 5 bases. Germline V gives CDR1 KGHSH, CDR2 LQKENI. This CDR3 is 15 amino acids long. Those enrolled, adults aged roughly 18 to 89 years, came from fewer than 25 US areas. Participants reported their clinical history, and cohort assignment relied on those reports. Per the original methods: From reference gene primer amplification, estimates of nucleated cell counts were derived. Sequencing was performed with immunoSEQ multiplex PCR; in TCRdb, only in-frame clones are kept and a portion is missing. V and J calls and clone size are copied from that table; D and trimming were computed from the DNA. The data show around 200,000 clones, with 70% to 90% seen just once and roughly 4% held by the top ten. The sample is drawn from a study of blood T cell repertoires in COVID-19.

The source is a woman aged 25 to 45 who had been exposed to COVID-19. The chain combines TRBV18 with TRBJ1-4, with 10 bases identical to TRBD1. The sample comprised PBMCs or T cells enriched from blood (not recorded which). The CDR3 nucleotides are TGTGCCAGCTCACCGCCGGGACAGGGGAATGAAAAACTGTTTTTT. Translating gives CASSPPGQGNEKLFF.